The entry below describes one TCR beta chain. The antigen is not known. The source of the sample is a study of T cell responses to AZD1222 COVID-19 vaccine. Study-wide results and limits: Donors were largely white British and mainly female; clonal diversity was possibly underestimated. Reports say nearly half of spike-specific TCRs go after unmutated variant regions.

The V end was cut by 6 bases, the J end by 3 bases, with 12 bases between. There are 13 residues in the CDR3. CDR1 SGHDN and CDR2 FVKESK come from the germline V gene. Sequenced by immunoSEQ multiplex PCR; TCRdb stores in-frame clones only, minus some. The table has 160,000 or so clones, 90% to 95% seen once. The chain recombines TRBV14 with TRBJ2-7; D is uncertain. The source material was peripheral blood, sampled on day 0 of MenACWY control vaccination. The TCR originated in an adult in good health. CDR3 nucleotide sequence: TGTGCCAGCAGGCCTTCTATAGGCTACGAGCAGTACTTC. The encoded protein is CASRPSIGYEQYF.